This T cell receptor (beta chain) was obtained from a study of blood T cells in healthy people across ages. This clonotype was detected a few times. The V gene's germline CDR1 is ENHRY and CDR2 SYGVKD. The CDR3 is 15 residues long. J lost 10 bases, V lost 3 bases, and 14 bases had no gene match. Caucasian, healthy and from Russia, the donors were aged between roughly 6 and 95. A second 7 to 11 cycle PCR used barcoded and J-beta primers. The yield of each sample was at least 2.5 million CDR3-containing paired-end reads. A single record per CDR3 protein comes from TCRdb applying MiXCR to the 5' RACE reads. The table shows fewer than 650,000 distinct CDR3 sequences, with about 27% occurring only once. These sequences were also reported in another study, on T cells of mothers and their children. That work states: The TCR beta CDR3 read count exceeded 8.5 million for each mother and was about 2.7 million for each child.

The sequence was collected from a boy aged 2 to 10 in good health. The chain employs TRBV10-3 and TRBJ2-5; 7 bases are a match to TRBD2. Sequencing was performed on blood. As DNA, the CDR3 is TGTGCCATCAGTGAAGAGGGCGGGAGTGGGAGAGTCCAGTACTTC. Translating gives CAISEEGGSGRVQYF.